The T cell receptor (beta chain) described here comes from a study of blood T cell repertoires in COVID-19. Individuals aged 18 to 89 years were recruited from roughly 22 US areas. Researchers sorted participants into cohorts using their self-reported clinical history. The CDR3 runs to 14 residues. Losses at the gene ends were 7 bases for V and 5 bases for J; bases not matched to a gene: 11. The germline CDR1 and CDR2 sequences are MNHEY and SVGAGI. Sequenced by immunoSEQ multiplex PCR; TCRdb stores in-frame clones only, minus some. The top ten clones hold 1.9% of a sample with about 270,000 clones, around nine tenths of them seen once.

Sequenced: PBMCs or T cells enriched from blood (not recorded which). The rearrangement joins TRBV6-5 to TRBJ2-7; 7 nucleotides line up with TRBD2. This sequence originates from a woman aged 55-70 years who had recovered from COVID-19. The CDR3: CASTRGGSAHEQYF. CDR3 DNA: TGTGCCAGCACCCGGGGCGGGAGCGCCCACGAGCAGTACTTC.